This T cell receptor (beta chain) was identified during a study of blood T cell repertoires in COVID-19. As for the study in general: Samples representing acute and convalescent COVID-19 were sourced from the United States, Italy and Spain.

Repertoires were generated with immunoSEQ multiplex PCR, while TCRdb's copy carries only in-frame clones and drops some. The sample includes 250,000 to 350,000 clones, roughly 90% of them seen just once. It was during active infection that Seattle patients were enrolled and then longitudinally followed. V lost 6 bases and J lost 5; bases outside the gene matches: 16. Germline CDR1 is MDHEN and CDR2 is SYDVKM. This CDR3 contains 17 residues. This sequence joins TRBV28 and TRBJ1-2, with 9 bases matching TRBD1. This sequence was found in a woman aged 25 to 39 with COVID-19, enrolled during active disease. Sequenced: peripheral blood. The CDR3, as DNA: TGTGCCAGCAGAAGTTCCTCAAAGGGTGGGACAGGGTATGGCTACACCTTC. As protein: CASRSSSKGGTGYGYTF.